This TCR beta chain is drawn from a study of blood T cell repertoires in COVID-19. For the study at large: COVID-19 samples collected from the United States, Italy and Spain covered acute and convalescent phases.

Trimming cost V 1 base and J 5 bases, with 7 bases left between them. Germline V gives CDR1 LGHDT, CDR2 YNNKEL (reference sequence). CDR3 length equals 13 residues. Authors' data handling: Quantification of nucleated cells was approximated via reference gene primer amplification. This table comes from immunoSEQ multiplex PCR, and its TCRdb copy is limited to in-frame clones, with some not included. The V and J calls and clone size come from that table; D and trimming were worked out from the DNA. The sample contains some 40,000 clones, 90% to 95% of which appear only once. The receptor's source is a man aged 45 to 65 with COVID-19, enrolled during active disease. The sequenced sample consisted of peripheral blood. The chain joins TRBV3-1 (or the pseudogene TRBV3-2) to TRBJ2-3; D may be TRBD2 (5 bases). The CDR3 DNA sequence: TGTGCCAGCAGCCAAGTCCGGGGAGATACGCAGTATTTT. It yields the protein CASSQVRGDTQYF.